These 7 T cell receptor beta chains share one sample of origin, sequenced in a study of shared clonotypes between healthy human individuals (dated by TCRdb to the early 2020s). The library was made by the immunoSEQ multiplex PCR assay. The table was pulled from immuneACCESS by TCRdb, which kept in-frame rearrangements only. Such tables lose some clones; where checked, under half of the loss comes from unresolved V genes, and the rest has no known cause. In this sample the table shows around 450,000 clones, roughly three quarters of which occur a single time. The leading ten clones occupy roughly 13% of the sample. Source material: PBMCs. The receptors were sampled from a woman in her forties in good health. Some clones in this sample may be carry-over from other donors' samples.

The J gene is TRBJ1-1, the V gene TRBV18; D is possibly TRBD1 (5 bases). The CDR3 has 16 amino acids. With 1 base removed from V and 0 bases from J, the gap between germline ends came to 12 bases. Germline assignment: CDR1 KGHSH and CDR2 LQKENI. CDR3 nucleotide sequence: TGTGCCAGCTCACCACGGGGGGGATTCATGAACACTGAAGCTTTCTTT. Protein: CASSPRGGFMNTEAFF.

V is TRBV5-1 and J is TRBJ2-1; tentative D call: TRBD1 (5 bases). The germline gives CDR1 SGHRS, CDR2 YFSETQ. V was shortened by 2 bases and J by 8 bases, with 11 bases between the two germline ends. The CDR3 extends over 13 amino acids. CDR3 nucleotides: TGCGCCAGCAGCTTCCAGGGTGAGGATGAGCAGTTCTTC. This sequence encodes CASSFQGEDEQFF.

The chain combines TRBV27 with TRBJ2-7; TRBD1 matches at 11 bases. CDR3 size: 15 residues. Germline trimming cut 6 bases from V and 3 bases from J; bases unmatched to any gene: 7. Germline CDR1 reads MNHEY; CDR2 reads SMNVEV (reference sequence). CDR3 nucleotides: TGTGCCAGCAGACCTACCGGGACAGGGGGCTACGAGCAGTACTTC. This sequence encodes CASRPTGTGGYEQYF.

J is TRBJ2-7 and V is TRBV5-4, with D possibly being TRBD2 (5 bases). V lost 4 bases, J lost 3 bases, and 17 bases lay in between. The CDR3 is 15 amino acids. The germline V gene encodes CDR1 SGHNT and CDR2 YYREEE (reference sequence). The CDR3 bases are TGTGCCAGCAGCCACACCGCGGGCAACGACTACGAGCAGTACTTC. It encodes CASSHTAGNDYEQYF.

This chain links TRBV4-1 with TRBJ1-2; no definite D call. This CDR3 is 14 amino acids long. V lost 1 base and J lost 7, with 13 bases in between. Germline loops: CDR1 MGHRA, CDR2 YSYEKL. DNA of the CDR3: TGCGCCAGCAGCCAAGGTCGGATTAAGGGTGGCTACACCTTC. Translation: CASSQGRIKGGYTF.

CDR3: CASSPTTPGEQFF. In DNA form, the CDR3 reads TGTGCCAGCAGCCCTACGACCCCCGGGGAGCAGTTCTTC. This chain connects TRBV7-3 to TRBJ2-1, with D unclear. The CDR3 contains 13 residues. Per germline, CDR1 SGHTA and CDR2 FQGTGA. Trimming removed 5 bases from V and 10 bases from J, with 15 bases in between. Looking up the rest from reference TRBV7-3 and TRBJ2-1 gives the full variable domain: GAGVSQTPSNKVTEKGKYVELRCDPISGHTALYWYRQSLGQGPEFLIYFQGTGAADDSGLPNDRFFAVRPEGSVSTLKIQRTERGDSAVYLCASSPTTPGEQFFGPGTRLTVL.

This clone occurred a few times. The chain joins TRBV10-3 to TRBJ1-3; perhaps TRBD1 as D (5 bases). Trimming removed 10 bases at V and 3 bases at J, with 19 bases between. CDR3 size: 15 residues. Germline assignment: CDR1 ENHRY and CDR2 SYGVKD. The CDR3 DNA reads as TGTGCCACGCGAGACAACCCAGGGAGTGGAAACACCATATATTTT. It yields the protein CATRDNPGSGNTIYF.